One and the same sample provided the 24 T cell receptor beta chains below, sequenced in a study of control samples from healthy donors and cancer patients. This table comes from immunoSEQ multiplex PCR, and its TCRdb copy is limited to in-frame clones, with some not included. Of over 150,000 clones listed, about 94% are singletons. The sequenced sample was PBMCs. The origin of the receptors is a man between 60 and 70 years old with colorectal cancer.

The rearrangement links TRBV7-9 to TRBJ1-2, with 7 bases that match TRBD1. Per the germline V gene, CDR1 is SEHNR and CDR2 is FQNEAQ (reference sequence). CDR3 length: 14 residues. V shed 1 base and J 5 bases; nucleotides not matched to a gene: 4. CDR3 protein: CASSLGGTAYGYTF. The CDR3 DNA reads TGTGCCAGCAGCTTAGGCGGGACAGCATATGGCTACACCTTC. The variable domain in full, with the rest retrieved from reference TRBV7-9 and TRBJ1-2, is DTGVSQNPRHKITKRGQNVTFRCDPISEHNRLYWYRQTLGQGPEFLTYFQNEAQLEKSRLLSDRFSAERPKGSFSTLEIQRTEQGDSAMYLCASSLGGTAYGYTFGSGTRLTVV.

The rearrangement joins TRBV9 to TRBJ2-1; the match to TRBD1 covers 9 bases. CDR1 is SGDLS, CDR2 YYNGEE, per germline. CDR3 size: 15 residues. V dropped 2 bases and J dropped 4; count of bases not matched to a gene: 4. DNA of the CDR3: TGTGCCAGCAGCGTGGGACAGGGCCTTTACAATGAGCAGTTCTTC. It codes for CASSVGQGLYNEQFF.

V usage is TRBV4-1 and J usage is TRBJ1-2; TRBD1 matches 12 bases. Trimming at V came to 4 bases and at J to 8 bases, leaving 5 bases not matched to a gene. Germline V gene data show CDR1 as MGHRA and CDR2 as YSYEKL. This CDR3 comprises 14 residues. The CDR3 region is CASSPAGTGGGYTF. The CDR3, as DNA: TGCGCCAGCAGCCCAGCCGGGACAGGGGGCGGCTACACCTTC.

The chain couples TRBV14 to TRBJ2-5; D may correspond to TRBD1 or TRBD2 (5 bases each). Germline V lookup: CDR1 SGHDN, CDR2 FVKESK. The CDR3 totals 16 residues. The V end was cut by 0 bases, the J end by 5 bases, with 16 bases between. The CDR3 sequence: CASSQDRIGTLETQYF. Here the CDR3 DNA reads TGTGCCAGCAGCCAAGATCGAATAGGGACGTTGGAGACCCAGTACTTC. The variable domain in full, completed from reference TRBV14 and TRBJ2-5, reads EAGVTQFPSHSVIEKGQTVTLRCDPISGHDNLYWYRRVMGKEIKFLLHFVKESKQDESGMPNNRFLAERTGGTYSTLKVQPAELEDSGVYFCASSQDRIGTLETQYFGPGTRLLVL.

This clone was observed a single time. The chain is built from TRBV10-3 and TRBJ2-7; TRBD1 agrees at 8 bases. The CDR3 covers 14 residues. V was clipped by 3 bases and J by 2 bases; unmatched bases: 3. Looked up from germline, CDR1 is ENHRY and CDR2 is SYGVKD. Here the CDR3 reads CAISEKTGAYEQYF. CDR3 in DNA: TGTGCCATCAGTGAAAAGACAGGGGCCTACGAGCAGTACTTC.

The CDR3 nucleotides are TGTGCCAGCAGCCGGGGGGGCGGCACGGAGACCCAGTACTTC. Protein sequence: CASSRGGGTETQYF. The chain links TRBV7-8 to TRBJ2-5, with 8 bases lining up with TRBD2. The CDR3 has 14 amino acids. Germline CDR1 reads SGHVS; CDR2 reads FQNEAQ. Trimming cost V 5 bases and J 5 bases; bases outside gene matches: 7.

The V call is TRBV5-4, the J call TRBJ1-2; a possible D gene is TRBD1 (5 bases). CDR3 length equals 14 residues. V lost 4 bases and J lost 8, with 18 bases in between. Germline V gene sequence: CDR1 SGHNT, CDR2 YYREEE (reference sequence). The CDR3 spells CASSPIGETRGYTF. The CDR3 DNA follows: TGTGCCAGCAGCCCCATAGGGGAGACGAGGGGCTACACCTTC.

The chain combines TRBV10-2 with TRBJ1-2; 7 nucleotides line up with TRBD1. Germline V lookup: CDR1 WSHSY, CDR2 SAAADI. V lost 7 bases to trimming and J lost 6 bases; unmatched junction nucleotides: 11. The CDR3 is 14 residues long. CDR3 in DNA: TGCGCCAGCACGGACAGGACCCTATTGAATGGCTACACCTTC. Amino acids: CASTDRTLLNGYTF.

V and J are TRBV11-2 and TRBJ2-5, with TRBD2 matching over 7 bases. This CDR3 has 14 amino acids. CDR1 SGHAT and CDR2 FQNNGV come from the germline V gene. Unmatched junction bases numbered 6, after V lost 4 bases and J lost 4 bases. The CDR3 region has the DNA TGTGCCAGCAGCTGGGGGGGTGTAGGAGAGACCCAGTACTTC. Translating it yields CASSWGGVGETQYF.

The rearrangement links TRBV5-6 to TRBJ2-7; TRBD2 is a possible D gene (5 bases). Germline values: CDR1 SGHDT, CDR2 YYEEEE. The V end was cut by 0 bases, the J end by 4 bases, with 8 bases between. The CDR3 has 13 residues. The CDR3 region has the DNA TGTGCCAGCAGCTTGGTCCCGGGGTACGAGCAGTACTTC. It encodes CASSLVPGYEQYF.

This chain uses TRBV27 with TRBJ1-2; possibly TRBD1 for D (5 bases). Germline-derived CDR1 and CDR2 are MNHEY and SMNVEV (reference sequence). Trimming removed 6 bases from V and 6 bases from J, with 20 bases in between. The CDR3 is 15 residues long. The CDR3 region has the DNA TGTGCCAGCAGCTATTTCCCTTTCCGAGGGGATGGCTACACCTTC. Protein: CASSYFPFRGDGYTF.

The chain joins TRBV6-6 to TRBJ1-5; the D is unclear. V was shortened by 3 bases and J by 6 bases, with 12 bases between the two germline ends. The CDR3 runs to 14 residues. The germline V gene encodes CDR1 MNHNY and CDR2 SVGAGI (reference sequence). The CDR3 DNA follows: TGTGCCAGCAGTTATTTAGGTAATGGTCAGCCCCAGCATTTT. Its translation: CASSYLGNGQPQHF.

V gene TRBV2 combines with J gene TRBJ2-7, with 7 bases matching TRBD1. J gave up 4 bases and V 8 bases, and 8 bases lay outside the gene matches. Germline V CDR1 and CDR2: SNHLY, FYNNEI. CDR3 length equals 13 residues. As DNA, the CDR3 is TGTGCCAGCCAGCAGGGGGTGTTGTACGAGCAGTACTTC. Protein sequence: CASQQGVLYEQYF.

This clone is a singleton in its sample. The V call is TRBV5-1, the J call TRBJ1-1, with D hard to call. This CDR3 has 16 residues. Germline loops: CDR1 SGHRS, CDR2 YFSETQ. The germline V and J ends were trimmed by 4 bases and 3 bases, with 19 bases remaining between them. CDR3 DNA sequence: TGCGCCAGCAGCCTCCTCGTAGGGTTTGGGGACACTGAAGCTTTCTTT. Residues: CASSLLVGFGDTEAFF. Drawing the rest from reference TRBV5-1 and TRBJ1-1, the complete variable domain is KAGVTQTPRYLIKTRGQQVTLSCSPISGHRSVSWYQQTPGQGLQFLFEYFSETQRNKGNFPGRFSGRQFSNSRSEMNVSTLELGDSALYLCASSLLVGFGDTEAFFGQGTRLTVV.

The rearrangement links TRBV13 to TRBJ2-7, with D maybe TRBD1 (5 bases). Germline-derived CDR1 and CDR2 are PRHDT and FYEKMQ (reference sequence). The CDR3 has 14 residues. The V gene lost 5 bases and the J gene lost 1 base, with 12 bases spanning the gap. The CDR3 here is CASSGAGASYEQYF. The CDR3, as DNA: TGTGCCAGCAGCGGGGCAGGAGCTTCCTACGAGCAGTACTTC. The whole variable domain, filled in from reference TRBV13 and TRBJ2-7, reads AAGVIQSPRHLIKEKRETATLKCYPIPRHDTVYWYQQGPGQDPQFLISFYEKMQSDKGSIPDRFSAQQFSDYHSELNMSSLELGDSALYFCASSGAGASYEQYFGPGTRLTVT.

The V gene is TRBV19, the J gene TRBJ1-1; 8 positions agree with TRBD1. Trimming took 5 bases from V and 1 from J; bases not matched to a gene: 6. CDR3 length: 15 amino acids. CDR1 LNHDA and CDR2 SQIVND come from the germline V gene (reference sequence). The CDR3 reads CASSPGTGKNTEAFF. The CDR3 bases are TGTGCCAGTAGTCCGGGGACAGGTAAGAACACTGAAGCTTTCTTT.

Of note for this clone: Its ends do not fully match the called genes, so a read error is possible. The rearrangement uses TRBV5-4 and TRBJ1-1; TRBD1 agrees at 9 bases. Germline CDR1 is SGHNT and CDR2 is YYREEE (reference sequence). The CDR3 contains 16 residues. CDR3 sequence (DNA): TGTGCCAGCAGCTTGGCCCCGGGACAGGGCAACAGTGAAGCTTTCTTT. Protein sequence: CASSLAPGQGNSEAFF. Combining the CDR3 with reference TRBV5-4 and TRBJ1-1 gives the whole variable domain ETGVTQSPTHLIKTRGQQVTLRCSSQSGHNTVSWYQQALGQGPQFIFQYYREEENGRGNFPPRFSGLQFPNYSSELNVNALELDDSALYLCASSLAPGQGNSEAFFGQGTRLTVV.

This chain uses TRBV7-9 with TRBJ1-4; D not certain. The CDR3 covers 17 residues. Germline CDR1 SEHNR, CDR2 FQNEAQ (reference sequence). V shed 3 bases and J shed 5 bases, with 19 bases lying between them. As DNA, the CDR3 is TGTGCCAGCAGCTTCGATAGTAGGACGGACGGAAATGAAAAACTGTTTTTT. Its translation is CASSFDSRTDGNEKLFF. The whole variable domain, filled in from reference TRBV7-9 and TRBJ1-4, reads DTGVSQNPRHKITKRGQNVTFRCDPISEHNRLYWYRQTLGQGPEFLTYFQNEAQLEKSRLLSDRFSAERPKGSFSTLEIQRTEQGDSAMYLCASSFDSRTDGNEKLFFGSGTQLSVL.

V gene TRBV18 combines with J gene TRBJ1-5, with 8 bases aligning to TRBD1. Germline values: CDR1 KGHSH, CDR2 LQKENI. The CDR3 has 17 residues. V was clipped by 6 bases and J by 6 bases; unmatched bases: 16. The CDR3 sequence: CASSPRTDRARRQPQHF. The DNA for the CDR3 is TGTGCCAGCTCCCCAAGAACGGACAGGGCGCGGCGTCAGCCCCAGCATTTT.

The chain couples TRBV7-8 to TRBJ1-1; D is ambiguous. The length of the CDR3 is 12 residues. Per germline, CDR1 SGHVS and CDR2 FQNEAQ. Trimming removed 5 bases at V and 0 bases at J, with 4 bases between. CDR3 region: CASSPMNTEAFF. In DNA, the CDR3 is TGTGCCAGCAGCCCCATGAACACTGAAGCTTTCTTT.

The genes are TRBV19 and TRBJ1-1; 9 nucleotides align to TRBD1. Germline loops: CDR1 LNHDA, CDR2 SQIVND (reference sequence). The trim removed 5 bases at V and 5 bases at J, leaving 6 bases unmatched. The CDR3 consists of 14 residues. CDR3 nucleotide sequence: TGTGCCAGTAGTCAGGACAGGGGAAGAACTGAAGCTTTCTTT. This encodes CASSQDRGRTEAFF.

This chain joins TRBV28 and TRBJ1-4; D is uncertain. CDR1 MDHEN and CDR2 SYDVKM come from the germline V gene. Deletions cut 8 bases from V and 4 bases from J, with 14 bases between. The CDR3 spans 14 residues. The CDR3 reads CASGPTGSNEKLFF. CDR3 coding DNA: TGTGCCAGCGGACCCACGGGGAGTAATGAAAAACTGTTTTTT.

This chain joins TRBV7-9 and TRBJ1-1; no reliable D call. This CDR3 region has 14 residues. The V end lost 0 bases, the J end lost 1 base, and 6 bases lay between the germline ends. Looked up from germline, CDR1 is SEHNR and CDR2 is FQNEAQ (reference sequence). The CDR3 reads CASSLASGNTEAFF. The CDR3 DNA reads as TGTGCCAGCAGCTTAGCCTCAGGGAACACTGAAGCTTTCTTT.

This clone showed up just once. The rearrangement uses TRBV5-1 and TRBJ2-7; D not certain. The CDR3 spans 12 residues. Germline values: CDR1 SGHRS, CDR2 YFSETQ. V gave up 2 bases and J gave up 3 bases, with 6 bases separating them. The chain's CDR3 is CASSFTGYEQYF. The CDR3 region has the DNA TGCGCCAGCAGCTTTACCGGCTACGAGCAGTACTTC.